The 15 T cell receptor beta chains reported below all come from one sample, sequenced in a study of T cell changes during pregnancy in multiple sclerosis. Sequencing used immunoSEQ multiplex PCR; TCRdb keeps in-frame clones, though not all of them. The data show 40,000 to 50,000 clones, almost 95% seen once. The sample was CD4+ T cells from peripheral blood mononuclear cells, taken in the second trimester of pregnancy. Source of these receptors: a female donor in good health, enrolled as a control in a pregnancy study.

V usage is TRBV10-3 and J usage is TRBJ2-5, with TRBD1 as a possible D gene (5 bases). This CDR3 has 15 residues. Germline CDR1 reads ENHRY; CDR2 reads SYGVKD. Trimming shortened V by 3 bases and J by 1 base, and 12 bases separated the two germline ends. CDR3 bases: TGTGCCATCAGTGACGACAGCCTACCCCAAGAGACCCAGTACTTC. It yields the protein CAISDDSLPQETQYF.

This chain links TRBV7-3 with TRBJ2-3, with 7 positions matching TRBD2. CDR3 size: 15 residues. Germline V gene data show CDR1 as SGHTA and CDR2 as FQGTGA. With 1 base clipped from V and 4 bases from J, the junction kept 5 bases outside the gene matches. Written as DNA, the CDR3 is TGTGCCAGCAGCTTAAAAGGTCTAGCGGCAGATACGCAGTATTTT. It yields the protein CASSLKGLAADTQYF.

The chain links TRBV5-1 to TRBJ2-1, with 12 nucleotides matching TRBD2. J gave up 8 bases and V 2 bases, and 8 bases lay outside the gene matches. The CDR3 has 16 residues. CDR1 SGHRS and CDR2 YFSETQ come from the germline V gene. In nucleotides, the CDR3 is TGCGCCAGCAGCTTAACCCTAGCGGGGGGGTTCTATGAGCAGTTCTTC. Protein sequence: CASSLTLAGGFYEQFF.

J is TRBJ1-5 and V is TRBV6-1, with 10 nucleotides matching TRBD1. This CDR3 is 12 amino acids long. The V and J ends lost 11 bases and 6 bases, in that order; junction bases with no gene match: 4. The germline CDR1 and CDR2 sequences are MNHNS and SASEGT. For the CDR3, the DNA is TGTGCCGGGGGACAGGGGCCTCAGCCCCAGCATTTT. Its translation: CAGGQGPQPQHF.

V is TRBV15 and J is TRBJ1-4; the D gene is possibly TRBD1 (6 bases). Germline values: CDR1 LNHNV, CDR2 YYDKDF (reference sequence). V lost 3 bases to trimming and J lost 8 bases, with 13 bases between them. The CDR3 extends over 14 amino acids. As DNA, the CDR3 is TGTGCCACCAGCAGGAGGGAGGGGGACGAAAAACTGTTTTTT. Translation: CATSRREGDEKLFF.

The rearrangement uses TRBV5-1 and TRBJ2-5; D not resolved. The CDR3 length is 13 residues. In germline, CDR1 is SGHRS, CDR2 YFSETQ. V was shortened by 2 bases and J by 2 bases, with 7 bases between the two germline ends. The chain's CDR3 is CASSFGDQETQYF. In DNA form, the CDR3 reads TGCGCCAGCAGCTTCGGTGATCAAGAGACCCAGTACTTC.

The V and J genes are TRBV5-6 and TRBJ2-2; 8 positions match TRBD1. The CDR3 is 16 amino acids. Germline lookup yields CDR1 SGHDT and CDR2 YYEEEE. V shed 5 bases and J 4 bases; nucleotides not matched to a gene: 10. The CDR3 here is CASRSSGTGLTGELFF. DNA of the CDR3: TGTGCCAGCAGATCTTCCGGGACAGGTCTCACCGGGGAGCTGTTTTTT.

This chain links TRBV5-8 with TRBJ2-1; D is perhaps TRBD2 (7 bases). Germline V gene data show CDR1 as SGHTS and CDR2 as YDEGEE. CDR3 length: 15 residues. V was clipped by 4 bases and J by 0 bases, with 11 bases between them. The CDR3 loop is CASSKGGGSYNEQFF. Written as DNA, the CDR3 is TGTGCCAGCAGCAAGGGGGGGGGCTCCTACAATGAGCAGTTCTTC.

This clone showed up just once. The V call is TRBV4-3, the J call TRBJ1-2, with D possibly matching TRBD1 (5 bases). The CDR3 runs to 14 residues. CDR1 and CDR2 (germline): LGHNA, YSLEER. The ends were cut back, 0 bases at V and 4 bases at J, with 9 bases in the middle. The CDR3 here is CASSQEWGTYGYTF. CDR3 coding DNA: TGCGCCAGCAGCCAAGAATGGGGCACCTATGGCTACACCTTC.

This clone was seen once. This rearrangement joins TRBV30 to TRBJ2-7; 10 nucleotides align to TRBD1. Unmatched junction bases numbered 9, after V lost 2 bases and J lost 5 bases. The germline CDR1 and CDR2 sequences are GTSNPN and SVGIG (reference sequence). This CDR3 is 15 amino acids long. DNA of the CDR3: TGTGCCTGGAGTACCCGGAGACAGGGGGCACACGAGCAGTACTTC. Translation gives CAWSTRRQGAHEQYF.

As regards this clone: The sample contains more than one DNA sequence encoding this CDR3. The rearrangement uses TRBV7-9 and TRBJ1-1; possibly TRBD1 for D (5 bases). The V end lost 5 bases, the J end lost 11 bases, and 12 bases lay between the germline ends. This CDR3 region has 11 residues. Germline V gene data show CDR1 as SEHNR and CDR2 as FQNEAQ (reference sequence). The CDR3 DNA reads TGTGCCAGCAGCGAAACGGGGGGTGCTTTCTTT. This translates into CASSETGGAFF.

The chain recombines TRBV5-1 with TRBJ1-2; TRBD1 agrees at 8 bases. Trimming cost V 4 bases and J 1 base; bases outside gene matches: 6. The CDR3 covers 15 residues. CDR1 and CDR2 (germline): SGHRS, YFSETQ. CDR3: CASSLSGQDNYGYTF. The CDR3, as DNA: TGCGCCAGCAGCCTCTCGGGACAGGATAACTATGGCTACACCTTC.

The chain joins TRBV7-2 to TRBJ1-2, with 7 positions matching TRBD1. Looked up from germline, CDR1 is SGHTA and CDR2 is FQGNSA. CDR3 length: 17 residues. The V gene end was trimmed by 4 bases and the J gene end by 0 bases; junction bases not matched to a gene: 11. The CDR3 nucleotides read TGTGCCAGCAGCTGGACAGGAGAACCTCTCTCTAACTATGGCTACACCTTC. Translation gives CASSWTGEPLSNYGYTF.

The chain is built from TRBV7-2 and TRBJ1-5, with D maybe TRBD1 (5 bases). Trimming removed 1 base from V and 5 bases from J, with 12 bases in between. Looked up from germline, CDR1 is SGHTA and CDR2 is FQGNSA. The CDR3 spans 15 residues. CDR3 protein: CASSLEWGGYQPQHF. The CDR3 DNA sequence: TGTGCCAGCAGCTTAGAATGGGGGGGATATCAGCCCCAGCATTTT. The entire variable domain, with the rest obtained from reference TRBV7-2 and TRBJ1-5, is as follows: GAGVSQSPSNKVTEKGKDVELRCDPISGHTALYWYRQSLGQGLEFLIYFQGNSAPDKSGLPSDRFSAERTGGSVSTLTIQRTQQEDSAVYLCASSLEWGGYQPQHFGDGTRLSIL.

This rearrangement joins TRBV7-2 to TRBJ1-1; D perhaps matches TRBD1 (6 bases). The CDR3 totals 15 residues. Deletions cut 6 bases from V and 0 bases from J, with 14 bases between. Germline V gene sequence: CDR1 SGHTA, CDR2 FQGNSA. The CDR3 loop reads CASSSFAGVNTEAFF. The DNA of the CDR3 is TGTGCCAGCAGTTCGTTTGCAGGGGTGAACACTGAAGCTTTCTTT. The full variable domain, its missing parts supplied by reference TRBV7-2 and TRBJ1-1, is GAGVSQSPSNKVTEKGKDVELRCDPISGHTALYWYRQSLGQGLEFLIYFQGNSAPDKSGLPSDRFSAERTGGSVSTLTIQRTQQEDSAVYLCASSSFAGVNTEAFFGQGTRLTVV.